The 9 T cell receptor beta chains listed next were all sequenced from one sample in a study of T cell responses to AZD1222 COVID-19 vaccine. The method was immunoSEQ multiplex PCR; TCRdb's version includes in-frame clones alone and lacks a portion of them. The sample lists around 150,000 clones, about 90% occurring once. The sequences come from peripheral blood, collected on day 0 of AZD1222 vaccination. The origin of the receptors is an adult in good health.

In DNA, the CDR3 is TGTGCCAGCAGTCCGGGACAGGGGGGGACGCAGTTCTTC. Protein product: CASSPGQGGTQFF. The chain employs TRBV6-5 and TRBJ2-1, with 11 positions matching TRBD1. This CDR3 has 13 amino acids. Germline trimming cut 5 bases from V and 12 bases from J; bases unmatched to any gene: 6. Germline V gene lookup returns CDR1 MNHEY and CDR2 SVGAGI.

The chain has TRBV11-1 and TRBJ2-3; 9 positions match TRBD2. Looked up from germline, CDR1 is SGHAT and CDR2 is FQDESV (reference sequence). This CDR3 region has 15 residues. Trimming at V came to 5 bases and at J to 0 bases, leaving 3 bases not matched to a gene. The CDR3 sequence is CASSRSGSSTDTQYF. Here the CDR3 DNA reads TGTGCCAGCAGCCGTAGCGGGAGTAGCACAGATACGCAGTATTTT.

This clone was observed a single time. The genes are TRBV7-2 and TRBJ2-3; D is ambiguous. The V gene lost 1 base and the J gene lost 3 bases, with 11 bases spanning the gap. The CDR3 length is 15 residues. The V gene's germline CDR1 is SGHTA and CDR2 FQGNSA. Here the CDR3 reads CASSLVGRTTDTQYF. DNA of the CDR3: TGTGCCAGCAGCTTAGTTGGGCGCACGACAGATACGCAGTATTTT.

This clone has only a few counts. The V gene is TRBV7-8, the J gene TRBJ1-5; D may be TRBD1 (6 bases). Trimming took 5 bases from V and 0 from J, leaving 11 bases between them. The CDR3 sequence is 15 residues long. Per the germline V gene, CDR1 is SGHVS and CDR2 is FQNEAQ. Here the CDR3 DNA reads TGTGCCAGCAGCCGGGAGGACAGTAGCAATCAGCCCCAGCATTTT. Its protein product is CASSREDSSNQPQHF.

Here the CDR3 reads CASSPLTSGGYNEQFF. DNA of the CDR3: TGCGCCAGCAGCCCGTTGACTAGCGGGGGATACAATGAGCAGTTCTTC. The chain combines TRBV4-1 with TRBJ2-1, with 12 bases identical to TRBD2. This CDR3 has 16 residues. In germline, CDR1 is MGHRA, CDR2 YSYEKL. V gave up 4 bases and J gave up 4 bases; unmatched junction bases: 5.

The chain joins TRBV30 to TRBJ1-3; the D gene is possibly TRBD1 (5 bases). CDR3 length: 12 residues. Looked up from germline, CDR1 is GTSNPN and CDR2 is SVGIG (reference sequence). The V and J ends lost 3 bases and 8 bases respectively, with 11 bases between them. Here the CDR3 reads CAWRARGDTIYF. In DNA, the CDR3 is TGTGCCTGGAGAGCCCGGGGGGACACCATATATTTT.

The chain recombines TRBV30 with TRBJ2-7; D is tentatively TRBD1 or TRBD2 (5 bases each). This CDR3 is built from 15 residues. Looked up from germline, CDR1 is GTSNPN and CDR2 is SVGIG (reference sequence). Deletions cut 3 bases from V and 0 bases from J, with 15 bases between. The CDR3 DNA reads as TGTGCCTGGAGGACCCGAGGGGAAAGCTCCTACGAGCAGTACTTC. This codes for CAWRTRGESSYEQYF.

The chain links TRBV24-1 to TRBJ2-7, with a possible D match to TRBD2 (5 bases). V was trimmed by 2 bases and J by 4 bases, leaving 11 bases between them. The CDR3 totals 14 residues. Looked up from germline, CDR1 is KGHDR and CDR2 is SFDVKD. The CDR3 region is CATSDSSRGYEQYF. The CDR3 nucleotides are TGTGCCACCAGTGATTCTTCACGGGGATACGAGCAGTACTTC.

This chain links TRBV3-1 (or the pseudogene TRBV3-2) with TRBJ1-1; 8 nucleotides line up with TRBD1. The CDR3 is 15 residues long. Germline V gives CDR1 LGHDT, CDR2 YNNKEL (reference sequence). V was pared by 4 bases and J by 2 bases, with 6 bases of the junction left unmatched. Here the CDR3 DNA reads TGTGCCAGCAGCCCCCAAGGACAGGGTAACACTGAAGCTTTCTTT. This gives the protein CASSPQGQGNTEAFF.